The 5 T cell receptor beta chains below all came from one sample that was sequenced in a study of blood T cells in healthy people across ages. Primers used in a second PCR of about 6 to 11 cycles were a sample-barcoded 5' primer and a J-beta primer mix. TCRdb reprocessed the 5' RACE reads with MiXCR, giving one entry per CDR3 protein. The table includes about 1.5 million distinct CDR3 sequences, 40% to 45% detected once. The sequenced material came from blood. The receptor set was obtained from a woman in her late teens or twenties in good health.

This chain connects TRBV24-1 to TRBJ2-2; the match to TRBD1 covers 8 bases. Trimming removed 3 bases from V and 0 bases from J; junction bases left unmatched: 5. This CDR3 comprises 17 residues. Germline V gene sequence: CDR1 KGHDR, CDR2 SFDVKD. The CDR3 DNA reads TGTGCCACCAGTGATCCACGGACAGGGACGAACACCGGGGAGCTGTTTTTT. It encodes CATSDPRTGTNTGELFF.

In this sample, this clonotype turned up a few times. The V gene is TRBV30, the J gene TRBJ2-7; D gene uncertain. The CDR3 has 12 residues. Trimming cost V 1 base and J 3 bases, with 7 bases left between them. Germline V CDR1 and CDR2: GTSNPN, SVGIG (reference sequence). CDR3 DNA: TGTGCCTGGAGTGCGGAATTCTACGAGCAGTACTTC. It codes for CAWSAEFYEQYF.

This clonotype was seen a single time. The chain recombines TRBV28 with TRBJ2-5; 10 bases map to TRBD1. CDR3 length equals 13 residues. After removal of 7 bases from V and 7 bases from J, the junction contained 6 bases not matched to a gene. CDR1 is MDHEN and CDR2 is SYDVKM in the germline V gene. The CDR3 sequence: CASKDRGFTTQYF. The CDR3 bases are TGTGCCAGCAAGGACAGGGGGTTTACGACCCAGTACTTC.

The V gene is TRBV25-1, the J gene TRBJ2-5; TRBD2 is a possible D gene (5 bases). From germline, CDR1 is MGHDK and CDR2 SYGVNS. This CDR3 has 14 residues. The V end lost 7 bases, the J end lost 1 base, and 13 bases lay between the germline ends. In DNA form, the CDR3 reads TGTGCCAGCACGCCGGACTCCCCCCAAGAGACCCAGTACTTC. This translates into CASTPDSPQETQYF. Full variable domain (outside the CDR3, taken from reference TRBV25-1 and TRBJ2-5): EADIYQTPRYLVIGTGKKITLECSQTMGHDKMYWYQQDPGMELHLIHYSYGVNSTEKGDLSSESTVSRIRTEHFPLTLESARPSHTSQYLCASTPDSPQETQYFGPGTRLLVL.

V gene TRBV6-5 combines with J gene TRBJ2-5, with TRBD2 matching over 12 bases. The V segment lost 4 bases and the J segment 1 base; nucleotides outside the gene matches: 10. Germline CDR1 is MNHEY and CDR2 is SVGAGI. The CDR3 has 18 amino acids. Written as DNA, the CDR3 is TGTGCCAGCAGTTCTTTAGCCGGACTAGCGGGAATCCAAGAGACCCAGTACTTC. This encodes CASSSLAGLAGIQETQYF.